The T cell receptor (beta chain) under discussion was sequenced for a study of breast tumors, draining lymph nodes, adjacent tissues. Broader study findings: That most tumor T cells come from lymph nodes remained unproven. Compared with basal-like, luminal-like tumors shared significantly more repertoire with nontumor tissue. Tumor TCR diversity was below lymph nodes but above nontumor tissue. Findings are consistent with lymph node origin and intratumoral expansion of most tumor T cells.

TCRdb processed the multiplex PCR reads anew with MiXCR; each CDR3 protein has one entry. Of approximately 17,000 distinct CDR3 sequences in the sample, 45% are singletons; the top ten hold roughly 14%. Concerning this clonotype itself: Its antigen is currently unknown.

V gave up 4 bases and J gave up 7 bases, with 11 bases separating them. There are 13 residues in the CDR3. Germline V CDR1 and CDR2: SGHDN, FVKESK. The receptor was isolated from a female donor with breast cancer. Some clones in this sample may be carry-over from other donors' samples. The chain links TRBV14 to TRBJ1-3; TRBD1 is a possible D gene (5 bases). Source material: tumor-adjacent breast tissue. CDR3 sequence reads: CASSRDRSNTIYF. In DNA, the CDR3 is TGTGCCAGCAGCCGGGACCGATCGAACACCATATATTTT.